This passage covers 26 T cell receptor beta chains from one sample sequenced in a study of T-cell memory formation after mild COVID-19. A single record per CDR3 protein comes from TCRdb applying MiXCR to the 5' RACE reads. The repertoire includes about 100,000 distinct CDR3 sequences, roughly an eighth of them detected once, and around 40% sits in the top ten. The sequenced sample was PBMCs or a T cell subset sorted from them (not recorded which). The receptors stem from a young man who had mild COVID-19 (a few samples of this study predate the infection). Cell type and time point are not known.

This clonotype was counted between two and nine times. The V and J genes are TRBV7-9 and TRBJ2-3, with a weak D call TRBD2 (5 bases). Trimming removed 5 bases from V and 0 bases from J, with 18 bases in between. There are 17 residues in the CDR3. The germline gives CDR1 SEHNR, CDR2 FQNEAQ (reference sequence). Written as DNA, the CDR3 is TGTGCCAGCAGCCCCGGGTCGAGGGCGCCGAGCACAGATACGCAGTATTTT. Amino acid sequence: CASSPGSRAPSTDTQYF.

This clonotype was observed a few times. This rearrangement joins TRBV4-1 to TRBJ2-2, with a weak D call TRBD1 (6 bases). The CDR3 extends over 15 amino acids. The V gene lost 4 bases and the J gene lost 5 bases, with 14 bases spanning the gap. CDR1 and CDR2 from the germline V gene are MGHRA and YSYEKL. The CDR3 DNA reads as TGCGCCAGCAGCCCCCGGACAGCATTTACCGGGGAGCTGTTTTTT. Its protein product is CASSPRTAFTGELFF.

The rearrangement joins TRBV4-1 to TRBJ2-5, with D perhaps TRBD2 (7 bases). Between the trimmed V and J ends, which lost 1 base and 5 bases, there was a span of 8 bases. Germline lookup yields CDR1 MGHRA and CDR2 YSYEKL. The CDR3 is made up of 13 amino acids. The CDR3 is CASSQGGGETQYF. The CDR3 region has the DNA TGCGCCAGCAGCCAAGGGGGGGGCGAGACCCAGTACTTC.

V usage is TRBV4-1 and J usage is TRBJ2-2; TRBD1 aligns across 8 bases. Looked up from germline, CDR1 is MGHRA and CDR2 is YSYEKL. The CDR3 consists of 18 residues. V lost 0 bases and J lost 2; bases outside the gene matches: 8. The CDR3 DNA reads TGCGCCAGCAGCCAAGAAGGTCCAGGACAGGGAAACACCGGGGAGCTGTTTTTT. It is translated as CASSQEGPGQGNTGELFF.

This clonotype was counted many times. This chain connects TRBV4-3 to TRBJ2-7; maybe TRBD2 (6 bases). V gave up 1 base and J gave up 0 bases, with 10 bases separating them. In germline, CDR1 is LGHNA, CDR2 YSLEER. The CDR3 is 15 amino acids. The CDR3 nucleotides read TGCGCCAGCAGCCAAGCGCGGGGAAGCTCCTACGAGCAGTACTTC. Protein sequence: CASSQARGSSYEQYF.

This clonotype was counted a few times. V is TRBV4-1 and J is TRBJ1-3; TRBD1 matches 8 bases. V was clipped by 3 bases and J by 0 bases; unmatched bases: 1. The CDR3 consists of 15 residues. CDR1 and CDR2 from the germline V gene are MGHRA and YSYEKL. This chain's CDR3 is CASSQDRASGNTIYF. CDR3 DNA sequence: TGCGCCAGCAGCCAGGACAGGGCCTCTGGAAACACCATATATTTT.

For the CDR3, the DNA is TGCGCCAGCAGCCCAACCCTCCGGGGGGAAGGCCGCACAGATACGCAGTATTTT. Its protein is CASSPTLRGEGRTDTQYF. The chain recombines TRBV4-1 with TRBJ2-3, with 7 bases identical to TRBD2. The germline CDR1 and CDR2 sequences are MGHRA and YSYEKL. V dropped 4 bases and J dropped 1; count of bases not matched to a gene: 14. The CDR3 loop spans 18 amino acids.

This chain joins TRBV7-2 and TRBJ2-3, with 8 bases fitting TRBD1. The germline V gene encodes CDR1 SGHTA and CDR2 FQGNSA. The CDR3 extends over 16 amino acids. With V trimmed by 1 base and J by 1 base, 4 bases remained unmatched. In DNA form, the CDR3 reads TGTGCCAGCAGCTTAGGGACAGGGTACGGCACAGATACGCAGTATTTT. Protein sequence: CASSLGTGYGTDTQYF. The entire variable domain, with the rest obtained from reference TRBV7-2 and TRBJ2-3, is as follows: GAGVSQSPSNKVTEKGKDVELRCDPISGHTALYWYRQSLGQGLEFLIYFQGNSAPDKSGLPSDRFSAERTGGSVSTLTIQRTQQEDSAVYLCASSLGTGYGTDTQYFGPGTRLTVL.

This chain connects TRBV9 to TRBJ1-2; 9 bases are a match to TRBD1. The ends lost 3 bases at V and 4 bases at J; junction bases unmatched: 13. Germline V gene lookup returns CDR1 SGDLS and CDR2 YYNGEE. The CDR3 has 17 residues. The CDR3 sequence: CASSARDRDSRGYGYTF. The CDR3 DNA reads TGTGCCAGCAGCGCAAGGGACAGGGATTCTCGTGGCTATGGCTACACCTTC.

The chain employs TRBV12-5 and TRBJ2-7; D remains unclear. The CDR3 extends over 11 amino acids. Germline CDR1 LGHNT, CDR2 FRNRAP. V lost 6 bases and J lost 2, with 5 bases in between. The DNA for the CDR3 is TGTGCTAGTGGCCCCCCCTACGAGCAGTACTTC. Its protein is CASGPPYEQYF.

The rearrangement uses TRBV29-1 and TRBJ1-1, with D possibly TRBD1 on 6 matching bases. The CDR3 contains 13 residues. V shed 5 bases and J shed 3 bases, with 13 bases lying between them. Per the germline V gene, CDR1 is SQVTM and CDR2 is ANQGSEA. CDR3 in amino acids: CSVSGGADTEAFF. In DNA form, the CDR3 reads TGCAGCGTTTCCGGGGGCGCGGACACTGAAGCTTTCTTT.

This clonotype was detected only a few times. The gene calls are TRBV12-3 or TRBV12-4 and TRBJ2-7, with D maybe TRBD1 (6 bases). The CDR3 sequence is 16 residues long. V gave up 3 bases and J gave up 3 bases, with 18 bases separating them. The CDR3 sequence is CASSFSILARGYEQYF. The CDR3 DNA sequence: TGTGCCAGCAGTTTCTCAATCTTGGCCAGGGGCTACGAGCAGTACTTC.

The chain links TRBV6-5 to TRBJ2-1, with TRBD2 matching 12 bases. The germline CDR1 and CDR2 sequences are MNHEY and SVGAGI. The CDR3 is made up of 16 amino acids. The V segment lost 4 bases and the J segment 6 bases; nucleotides outside the gene matches: 7. CDR3 nucleotides: TGTGCCAGCAGTTCGAACCTAGCGGGGGGGCGCAATGAGCAGTTCTTC. Protein: CASSSNLAGGRNEQFF.

This clonotype occurred a few times. This sequence joins TRBV4-3 and TRBJ2-3; 9 bases are shared with TRBD2. CDR1 and CDR2 (germline): LGHNA, YSLEER. This CDR3 is 15 amino acids long. The V gene end was trimmed by 4 bases and the J gene end by 4 bases; junction bases not matched to a gene: 6. CDR3 coding DNA: TGCGCCAGCAGCCCTTCGCTAGCGGGGTCAGATACGCAGTATTTT. The encoded protein is CASSPSLAGSDTQYF.

This clonotype was seen only a few times. The chain combines TRBV7-9 with TRBJ1-1; D call uncertain. The CDR3 spans 14 residues. Germline CDR1 reads SEHNR; CDR2 reads FQNEAQ (reference sequence). V lost 1 base, J lost 1 base, and 7 bases lay in between. CDR3 DNA: TGTGCCAGCAGCTTAGTTCACAGGAACACTGAAGCTTTCTTT. Translated, it gives CASSLVHRNTEAFF.

This clonotype was detected only a few times. The chain employs TRBV7-9 and TRBJ1-2, with TRBD1 identical over 10 bases. CDR3 length: 16 residues. V was clipped by 5 bases and J by 0 bases; unmatched bases: 6. Germline-derived CDR1 and CDR2 are SEHNR and FQNEAQ (reference sequence). CDR3 loop: CASSTSGTGANYGYTF. The DNA of the CDR3 is TGTGCCAGCAGCACCTCCGGGACAGGGGCTAACTATGGCTACACCTTC.

This chain uses TRBV7-9 with TRBJ1-1; TRBD1 is a possible D gene (6 bases). The CDR3 is 16 residues long. V dropped 5 bases and J dropped 1 base, with 17 bases sitting between them. CDR1 and CDR2 from the germline V gene are SEHNR and FQNEAQ (reference sequence). The CDR3 sequence is CASSQGRFGANTEAFF. The CDR3 coding sequence is TGTGCCAGCAGCCAGGGGAGGTTCGGGGCGAACACTGAAGCTTTCTTT.

V is TRBV9 and J is TRBJ2-7, with D perhaps TRBD2 (5 bases). This CDR3 has 15 residues. The V end lost 2 bases, the J end lost 3 bases, and 15 bases lay between the germline ends. Looked up from germline, CDR1 is SGDLS and CDR2 is YYNGEE. The CDR3 is CASSVTGARGYEQYF. The CDR3 DNA reads TGTGCCAGCAGCGTTACGGGCGCCCGGGGCTACGAGCAGTACTTC.

The rearrangement joins TRBV4-3 to TRBJ2-3, with 8 bases identical to TRBD1. Unmatched junction bases numbered 10, after V lost 1 base and J lost 1 base. Germline CDR1 and CDR2: LGHNA and YSLEER. The CDR3 consists of 18 residues. The CDR3 sequence is CASSQVVPRGQGTDTQYF. CDR3 DNA: TGCGCCAGCAGCCAAGTCGTTCCCAGGGGGCAGGGCACAGATACGCAGTATTTT.

This clonotype was counted between two and nine times. The chain uses TRBV20-1 and TRBJ1-3, with D perhaps matching TRBD1 (6 bases). Trimming pared 2 bases from V and 4 bases from J, leaving 6 bases between. Germline CDR1 reads DFQATT; CDR2 reads SNEGSKA (reference sequence). The CDR3 sequence is 12 residues long. The CDR3 DNA reads TGCAGTGCTAGACAGGGGGGAAACACCATATATTTT. Its protein product is CSARQGGNTIYF.

About this clonotype: A read error may account for a junction end that differs from germline. This chain joins TRBV2 and TRBJ2-1; the D call may be TRBD1 or TRBD2 (5 bases each). The CDR3 has 14 residues. Germline lookup yields CDR1 SNHLY and CDR2 FYNNEI. CDR3 coding DNA: TGTGCCAGCAAATCCTCATGGGACCACAATGAGAAGTTCTTC. This sequence encodes CASKSSWDHNEKFF.

The chain has TRBV7-3 and TRBJ2-1, with D maybe TRBD1 (5 bases). Trimming shortened V by 5 bases and J by 8 bases, and 19 bases separated the two germline ends. The CDR3 is 15 amino acids. From germline, CDR1 is SGHTA and CDR2 FQGTGA. CDR3 loop: CASSALGALGDEQFF. CDR3 nucleotides: TGTGCCAGCAGCGCTCTTGGGGCATTGGGTGATGAGCAGTTCTTC.

This clonotype has just a few counts. The chain combines TRBV6-6 with TRBJ2-3; weak D call: TRBD2 (7 bases). The V end lost 4 bases, the J end lost 3 bases, and 11 bases lay between the germline ends. The CDR3 loop spans 14 amino acids. Per the germline V gene, CDR1 is MNHNY and CDR2 is SVGAGI (reference sequence). CDR3 loop: CASSWGGSTDTQYF. The CDR3 DNA sequence: TGTGCCAGCAGTTGGGGGGGCTCTACAGATACGCAGTATTTT.

This clonotype was seen ten or more times. This chain links TRBV20-1 with TRBJ1-2; D gene ambiguous. The CDR3 covers 14 residues. The ends were cut back, 3 bases at V and 4 bases at J, with 15 bases in the middle. Germline V lookup: CDR1 DFQATT, CDR2 SNEGSKA (reference sequence). The CDR3 loop reads CSARVVGKGYGYTF. The CDR3 coding sequence is TGCAGTGCTAGGGTGGTGGGTAAGGGCTATGGCTACACCTTC.

This clonotype was seen more than once but under ten times. Here the CDR3 DNA reads TGTGCCAGCTCACTCGGAAGACAGTGGTCGCTGGGGGGCACAGATACGCAGTATTTT. This encodes CASSLGRQWSLGGTDTQYF. The chain couples TRBV28 to TRBJ2-3; D may be TRBD1 or TRBD2 (5 bases each). The V gene's germline CDR1 is MDHEN and CDR2 SYDVKM. CDR3 size: 19 residues. V gave up 8 bases and J gave up 1 base, with 28 bases separating them.

The chain joins TRBV12-3 or TRBV12-4 to TRBJ2-2, with 7 nucleotides matching TRBD2. The CDR3 is 16 amino acids. V was pared by 3 bases and J by 4 bases, with 8 bases of the junction left unmatched. CDR3 residues: CASSFPGGVGTGELFF. The CDR3 bases are TGTGCCAGCAGTTTCCCTGGGGGGGTGGGCACCGGGGAGCTGTTTTTT.